This is a list of T cell receptor beta chains from one sample in a study of blood T cell repertoires in COVID-19. The protocol was immunoSEQ multiplex PCR, while the TCRdb copy is restricted to in-frame clones and leaves out a portion. The table includes 25,000 to 30,000 clones, 80% to 90% detected once. Sequencing was carried out using peripheral blood. The source of these receptors is a man between 60 and 75 years old with acute or convalescent COVID-19. Both conserved end residues are part of each CDR3. D genes are given only for firm matches. Clone size appears in some rows only: once, few, many, or a class for an expanded clone.

abundance | j_gene | v_gene | d_gene | CDR3nt | CDR3aa
once | TRBJ2-3 | TRBV5-4 | . | TGTGCCAGCAGCTTCAGTCGGGAGCAAGATACGCAGTATTTT | CASSFSREQDTQYF
. | TRBJ2-3 | TRBV7-6 | TRBD2 | TGTGCCAGCAGCTTAAATGGCCGGGGACTAGCGGGGACTAGCACAGATACGCAGTATTTT | CASSLNGRGLAGTSTDTQYF
. | TRBJ1-1 | TRBV5-1 | TRBD1 | TGCGCCAGCAGCTCGAAAACCGGGACAGGGGGCTTGGGGACTGAAGCTTTCTTT | CASSSKTGTGGLGTEAFF
. | TRBJ2-7 | TRBV3-1/TRBV3-2 | TRBD1 | TGTGCCAGCAGCAGAGACAGGGGCGCCTACGAGCAGTACTTC | CASSRDRGAYEQYF
. | TRBJ1-2 | TRBV18 | TRBD1 | TGTGCCAGCTCACCACCGGGAACAGGGGTAAGAAGTGGCTACACCTTC | CASSPPGTGVRSGYTF
. | TRBJ2-3 | TRBV11-3 | . | TGTGCCAGCAGCCAAGACGGGAGCACAGATACGCAGTATTTT | CASSQDGSTDTQYF
. | TRBJ2-7 | TRBV27 | . | TGTGCCAGCAGTCCCGGGACTGTCTTAACCTACGAGCAGTACTTC | CASSPGTVLTYEQYF
. | TRBJ1-1 | TRBV14 | . | TGTGCCAGCAGCCAAGATGGGGCAGGGGTAAACACTGAAGCTTTCTTT | CASSQDGAGVNTEAFF
. | TRBJ2-7 | TRBV6-1 | TRBD1 | TGTGCCAGCAGTGACCCCGGGACAGGGATCTACGAGCAGTACTTC | CASSDPGTGIYEQYF
. | TRBJ1-5 | TRBV5-1 | TRBD1 | TGCGCCAGCAGCATCGGACAGGATCAGCCCCAGCATTTT | CASSIGQDQPQHF
. | TRBJ2-2 | TRBV28 | TRBD1 | TGTGCCAGCAGTTTCCTGGACAGGGCGTCCGGGGAGCTGTTTTTT | CASSFLDRASGELFF
. | TRBJ2-5 | TRBV19 | . | TGTGCCAGTCAGGGTCGACAGCTTTCAGAGACCCAGTACTTC | CASQGRQLSETQYF
. | TRBJ2-7 | TRBV12-3/TRBV12-4 | . | TGTGCCAGCAGTTCCCGGACAGCTGGCGAGCAGTACTTC | CASSSRTAGEQYF
. | TRBJ1-2 | TRBV28 | . | TGTGCCAGCAGTTTGGCAGATAACTATGGCTACACCTTC | CASSLADNYGYTF
. | TRBJ1-3 | TRBV11-2 | . | TGTGCCAGCAGCCCCGGGGGGGGCTCCTCTGGAAACACCATATATTTT | CASSPGGGSSGNTIYF
. | TRBJ2-3 | TRBV29-1 | TRBD1 | TGCAGCGTCAGGACAGGGCCAGATACGCAGTATTTT | CSVRTGPDTQYF
. | TRBJ1-1 | TRBV6-5 | TRBD1 | TGTGCCAGCAGACGGACAGGGGGCAACGGTGAAGCTTTCTTT | CASRRTGGNGEAFF